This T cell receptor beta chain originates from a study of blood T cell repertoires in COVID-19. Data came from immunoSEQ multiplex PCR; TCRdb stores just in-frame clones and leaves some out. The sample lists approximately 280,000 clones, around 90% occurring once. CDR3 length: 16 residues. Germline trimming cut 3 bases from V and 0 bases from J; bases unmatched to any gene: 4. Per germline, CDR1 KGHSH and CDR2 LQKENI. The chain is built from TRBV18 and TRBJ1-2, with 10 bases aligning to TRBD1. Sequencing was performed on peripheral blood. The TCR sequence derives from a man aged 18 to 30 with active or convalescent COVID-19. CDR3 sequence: CASSPAGQGPNYGYTF. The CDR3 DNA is TGTGCCAGCTCACCCGCGGGACAGGGGCCTAACTATGGCTACACCTTC.